The clone carrying this T cell receptor (beta chain) was detected only once. V was shortened by 6 bases and J by 3 bases, with 23 bases between the two germline ends. The CDR3 totals 17 residues. Germline V lookup: CDR1 MNHEY, CDR2 SMNVEV (reference sequence). Sequencing was performed with immunoSEQ multiplex PCR; in TCRdb, only in-frame clones are kept and a portion is missing. The sample includes about 20,000 clones, about 88% seen only once; the top ten take approximately 9.3%. This sample was taken from a study of control samples from healthy donors and cancer patients. This clonotype originated in a woman aged 60-70 years with head and neck cancer. This chain links TRBV27 with TRBJ1-1; D possibly corresponds to TRBD1 (5 bases). The material sequenced was PBMCs. In DNA, the CDR3 is TGTGCCAGCAGCCCCTCGAGGGGCAGGGAACGGTACACTGAAGCTTTCTTT. It yields the protein CASSPSRGRERYTEAFF.